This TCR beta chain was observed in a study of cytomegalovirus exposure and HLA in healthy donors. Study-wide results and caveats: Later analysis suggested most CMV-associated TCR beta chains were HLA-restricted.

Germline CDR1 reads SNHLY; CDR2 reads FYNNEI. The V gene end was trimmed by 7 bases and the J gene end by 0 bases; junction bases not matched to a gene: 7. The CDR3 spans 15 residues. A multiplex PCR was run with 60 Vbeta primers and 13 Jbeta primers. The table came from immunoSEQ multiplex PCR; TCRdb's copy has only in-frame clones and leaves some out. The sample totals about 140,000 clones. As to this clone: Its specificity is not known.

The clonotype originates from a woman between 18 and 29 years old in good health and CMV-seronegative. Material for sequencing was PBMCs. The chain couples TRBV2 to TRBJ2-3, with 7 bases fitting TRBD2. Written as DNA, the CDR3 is TGTGCCAGCATAAAGGCGGGAGTGAGCACAGATACGCAGTATTTT. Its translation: CASIKAGVSTDTQYF.